This TCR beta chain was obtained from a study of blood T cell repertoires in COVID-19. About the research overall: Whether acute or convalescent, the COVID-19 samples came from the United States, Italy and Spain. Sources were T cells, B-cell-depleted T cells, or PBMCs; the material itself was cDNA or gDNA.

Germline values: CDR1 SGHRS, CDR2 YFSETQ. CDR3 length: 16 residues. With 4 bases clipped from V and 6 bases from J, the junction kept 9 bases outside the gene matches. Original methodology: Amplification from reference gene primers served as the basis for estimated nucleated cell counts. TCRdb keeps only in-frame clones here, not all; method: immunoSEQ multiplex PCR. V, J and clone size are taken as reported in that table, and D and trimming were inferred from the DNA itself. This sample has over 200,000 clones, with roughly 87% found just once. The gene calls are TRBV5-1 and TRBJ1-6; 8 bases are a match to TRBD1. Sequencing was performed on peripheral blood. This TCR was recovered from a man aged 40-49 years with active or convalescent COVID-19. This chain's CDR3 is CASSTLQGEGNSPLHF. The CDR3, as DNA: TGCGCCAGCAGCACCCTACAGGGGGAAGGTAATTCACCCCTCCACTTT.